This TCR beta chain was recorded in a study of blood T cells in healthy people across ages. Germline V lookup: CDR1 MNHEY, CDR2 SMNVEV (reference sequence). CDR3 length: 16 amino acids. V lost 6 bases and J 2 bases, leaving 18 bases between the germline ends. Primed by a sample-barcoded 5' primer and a J-beta primer mix, a second PCR proceeded for about 6 to 12 cycles. A template-switch adaptor with 12 random nucleotides tagged each cDNA molecule. TCRdb itself ran the 5' RACE reads through MiXCR, one entry per CDR3 protein. In the table there are 780,000 or so distinct CDR3 sequences, 25% of which are singletons. General study points: In these data, TCR beta diversity tracked strongly with naive T cell percentage. It was the long-lived donors that had more naive CD4+ cells and higher diversity than aged donors.

On this clonotype itself: The antigen is unknown.

These data were also filed under a second study, of T cells of mothers and their children. Turning to that study: At a rate of roughly 1.5 ug per 15 ul, cDNA synthesis received all of the extracted RNA.

Sequencing input: blood. This chain links TRBV27 with TRBJ2-3; D perhaps matches TRBD2 (6 bases). This sequence originates from a boy between 5 and 17 years old in good health. DNA of the CDR3: TGTGCCAGCAGCCTCAGGAGATGGGAGGACACAGATACGCAGTATTTT. The encoded protein is CASSLRRWEDTDTQYF.